This paragraph covers one T cell receptor (beta chain) sequence. Its recognized antigen is unknown. Base quality data are lacking; no much larger clone is found one base away. The entry originates in a study of shared T cell receptors in the human thymus (dated by TCRdb to the early 2020s). Some background on the complete study: The study investigated the way shared, self-reactive T-cell receptor alpha chains are produced in the human thymus.

The method was the immunoSEQ multiplex PCR assay. In its TCRdb copy, this immuneACCESS table keeps in-frame sequences only and misses some clones. Where compared with another copy, unresolved V genes explain less than half of these, and the others have no known cause. In this sample the table shows around 730,000 clones, 70% to 90% of which occur a single time. The ten largest clones capture 0.0095% to 0.011% of the sample. V loses 5 bases at its end and J loses 2 bases; junction bases beyond the gene matches: 14. Taken from the germline V gene (reference sequence), the CDR1 and CDR2 loops are LNHDA and SQIVND. The CDR3 spans 18 residues, from the cysteine through the phenylalanine. Of all the DNA, just the CDR3 is kept, 54 bases in frame from base 1. In addition, the sample was reused for a study of human thymus T cells. The second study reports: Immunologically healthy infants undergoing open corrective cardiac surgery for congenital heart defects in Finland were used as donors. Thymus tissue was obtained as surgical resects removed during corrective cardiac surgery. V and J gene segment usage appeared biased in both thymic and peripheral blood repertoires. Highly overlapping thymic TCR repertoires among unrelated individuals were reported in the related research. The study characterized TCR alpha and beta repertoires from fewer than 10 infant thymus samples and four related peripheral blood samples. Donor ages ranging from 7 to 244 days were recorded, and roughly six male and a couple of female infants were included in the cohort. Thymocytes were freed from the tissue by mechanical means and kept at -70 degrees C as pellets of roughly 9-30 million cells. A QIAsymphony instrument was used to extract genomic DNA from frozen cell pellets. The immunoSEQ multiplex PCR assay was used to amplify the TCRB and TCRAD loci from a standardized quantity of quality-controlled genomic DNA. The V(D)J region was spanned by amplicons of a length sufficient to cover the CDR3 and to identify V and J genes. Through the commercial immunoSEQ service, the amplicons were sequenced on an Illumina platform. Corrections for primer bias and sequencing errors followed previously described methods, while TCRAD and TCRB definitions were based on the IMGT database. Analysis of the repertoires was done with immunoSEQ Analyzer 3.0 and VDJTools and included basic statistics, V/J segment usage, diversity estimates, rarefaction and pairwise overlap. Diversity was estimated using the Chao1, ChaoE, Efron-Thisted, Shannon and inverse Simpson indices, and was also estimated on datasets down-sampled to the size of the smallest sample. For repertoire overlap, CDR3 nucleotide sequence, V gene and J gene had to match strictly, and clustering was done by Jaccard-based multidimensional scaling. On average, thymus samples gave 750,000 to 950,000 unique TCRB clonotypes, whereas blood samples gave 75,000 to 85,000.

This receptor was obtained from a girl in the first two years of life with a congenital heart defect. Donor details come from another sample of the same person, matched by shared clones. Material for sequencing was thymocytes. The V and J segments used are TRBV19 and TRBJ2-5, with 10 bases in between that match TRBD1. CDR3 sequence: CASSLGQGGAFTQETQYF. The sequenced DNA is TGTGCCAGTAGTCTCGGACAGGGGGGGGCCTTCACACAAGAGACCCAGTACTTC.